This T cell receptor (beta chain) comes out of a study of somatic mutations in cytotoxic T cells in rheumatoid arthritis. This CDR3 has 13 amino acids. V shed 3 bases and J shed 8 bases, with 12 bases lying between them. Germline CDR1 SGDLS, CDR2 YYNGEE. Measured with immunoSEQ multiplex PCR; TCRdb has only the in-frame clones, and not every one. The profile shows about 11,000 clones, about 68% of them singletons. Material for sequencing was CD8+ T cells sorted from blood. The chain has TRBV9 and TRBJ2-1; D perhaps matches TRBD1 (6 bases). The clonotype was recovered from a man between 70 and 80 years old in good health. The chain's CDR3 is CASSEGVGHEQFF. CDR3 bases: TGTGCCAGCAGCGAGGGGGTCGGTCATGAGCAGTTCTTC.